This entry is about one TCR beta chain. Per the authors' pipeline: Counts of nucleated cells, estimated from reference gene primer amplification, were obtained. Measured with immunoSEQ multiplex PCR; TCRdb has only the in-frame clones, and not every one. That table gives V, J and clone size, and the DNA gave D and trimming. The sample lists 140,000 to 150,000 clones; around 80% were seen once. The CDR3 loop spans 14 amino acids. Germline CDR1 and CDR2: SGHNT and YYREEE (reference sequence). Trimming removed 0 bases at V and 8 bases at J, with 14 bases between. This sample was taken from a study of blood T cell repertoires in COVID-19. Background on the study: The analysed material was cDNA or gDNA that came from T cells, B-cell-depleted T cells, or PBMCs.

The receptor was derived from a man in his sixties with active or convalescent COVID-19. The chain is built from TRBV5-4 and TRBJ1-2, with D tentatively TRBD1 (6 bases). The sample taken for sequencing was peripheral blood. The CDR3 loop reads CASSLESGAWGYTF. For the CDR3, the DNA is TGTGCCAGCAGCTTGGAGTCAGGGGCTTGGGGCTACACCTTC. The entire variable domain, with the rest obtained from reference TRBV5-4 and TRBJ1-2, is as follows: ETGVTQSPTHLIKTRGQQVTLRCSSQSGHNTVSWYQQALGQGPQFIFQYYREEENGRGNFPPRFSGLQFPNYSSELNVNALELDDSALYLCASSLESGAWGYTFGSGTRLTVV.